The 18 T cell receptor beta chains below all came from one sample that was sequenced in a study of cytomegalovirus exposure and HLA in healthy donors. Assay used: immunoSEQ multiplex PCR; TCRdb lists only in-frame clones, some missing. The profile covers fewer than 95,000 clones, with roughly 80% appearing a single time and over 10% taken by the ten largest. Source material: PBMCs. The receptors come from a young woman in good health and CMV-seropositive.

The rearrangement joins TRBV4-2 to TRBJ2-3, with unresolved D. Per germline, CDR1 LGHNA and CDR2 YNFKEQ. Trimming took off 1 base at V and 2 bases at J, with 10 bases between the two ends. CDR3 length: 15 residues. CDR3 loop: CASSQGAVNTDTQYF. The CDR3 nucleotides read TGTGCCAGCAGCCAAGGGGCAGTTAACACAGATACGCAGTATTTT.

CDR3 nucleotides: TGTGCCAGCAGCCACGACAGGCGAGATTACCTGGATCGGTATGGCTACACCTTC. Protein: CASSHDRRDYLDRYGYTF. The J gene is TRBJ1-2, the V gene TRBV14, with D tentatively TRBD1 (6 bases). The germline CDR1 and CDR2 sequences are SGHDN and FVKESK. Trimming pared 3 bases from V and 5 bases from J, leaving 25 bases between. The CDR3 has 18 residues.

This clone has ten or more counts. V usage is TRBV6-5 and J usage is TRBJ2-7, with 7 nucleotides matching TRBD1. This CDR3 spans 15 amino acids. Trimming at V came to 2 bases and at J to 5 bases, leaving 9 bases not matched to a gene. CDR1 and CDR2 from the germline V gene are MNHEY and SVGAGI. This CDR3 reads CASSYAKGARHEQYF. Here the CDR3 DNA reads TGTGCCAGCAGTTACGCAAAGGGGGCGCGCCACGAGCAGTACTTC.

This clone came up a few times. The chain employs TRBV19 and TRBJ2-7; the match to TRBD1 covers 7 bases. The CDR3 runs to 13 residues. CDR1 and CDR2 from the germline V gene are LNHDA and SQIVND (reference sequence). V was pared by 6 bases and J by 2 bases, with 4 bases of the junction left unmatched. The CDR3 DNA reads TGTGCCAGTAGCACGGACAGGACCTACGAGCAGTACTTC. This sequence encodes CASSTDRTYEQYF.

The chain joins TRBV7-6 to TRBJ2-5; D perhaps matches TRBD2 (6 bases). This CDR3 comprises 14 residues. V lost 4 bases and J 2 bases, leaving 11 bases between the germline ends. CDR1 is SGHVS and CDR2 is FNYEAQ in the germline V gene. The CDR3 coding sequence is TGTGCCAGCAGCTCCGGTGGGAGGCAAGAGACCCAGTACTTC. Translation gives CASSSGGRQETQYF.

The V gene is TRBV29-1, the J gene TRBJ2-1, with D maybe TRBD2 (6 bases). This CDR3 contains 12 residues. V was pared by 6 bases and J by 6 bases, with 12 bases between. Looked up from germline, CDR1 is SQVTM and CDR2 is ANQGSEA. The CDR3 spells CSVWGGGNEQFF. For the CDR3, the DNA is TGCAGCGTGTGGGGAGGTGGCAATGAGCAGTTCTTC.

This chain links TRBV7-3 with TRBJ1-1; D is unclear. The CDR3 has 13 amino acids. CDR1 is SGHTA, CDR2 FQGTGA, per germline. The V and J ends lost 5 bases and 1 base respectively, with 8 bases between them. CDR3 sequence: CASSPRQNTEAFF. For the CDR3, the DNA is TGTGCCAGCAGCCCGCGTCAGAACACTGAAGCTTTCTTT.

This clone was seen more than once but under ten times. V is TRBV9 and J is TRBJ1-6, with D possibly matching TRBD1 (5 bases). Germline V gene sequence: CDR1 SGDLS, CDR2 YYNGEE. The CDR3 consists of 15 residues. V was pared by 4 bases and J by 10 bases, with 18 bases between. The CDR3 sequence is CASSPWTTQESPLHF. The CDR3 DNA reads TGTGCCAGCAGCCCATGGACAACACAGGAGTCACCCCTCCACTTT.

In this sample, this clone turned up once. The chain combines TRBV4-1 with TRBJ2-7; a weak D match, TRBD1 (5 bases). This CDR3 contains 17 residues. Trimming pared 0 bases from V and 5 bases from J, leaving 20 bases between. CDR1 is MGHRA and CDR2 is YSYEKL in the germline V gene. CDR3 residues: CASSQEVRGSLAHEQYF. The DNA of the CDR3 is TGCGCCAGCAGCCAAGAAGTAAGGGGCAGCCTGGCCCACGAGCAGTACTTC.

The chain has TRBV9 and TRBJ1-4; D is perhaps TRBD1 (6 bases). This CDR3 has 19 amino acids. With 0 bases removed from V and 2 bases from J, the gap between germline ends came to 20 bases. In germline, CDR1 is SGDLS, CDR2 YYNGEE. CDR3 sequence: CASSVESWGGGSTNEKLFF. The CDR3 DNA reads as TGTGCCAGCAGCGTAGAGTCTTGGGGAGGGGGTTCCACTAATGAAAAACTGTTTTTT.

This clone was counted a few times. This chain uses TRBV2 with TRBJ1-6, with a tentative D call TRBD1 (5 bases). This CDR3 has 16 amino acids. The V gene's germline CDR1 is SNHLY and CDR2 FYNNEI. V was shortened by 4 bases and J by 7 bases, with 17 bases between the two germline ends. CDR3 DNA sequence: TGTGCCAGCAGTGCCCAAAGCGGGGGGTGGAATTCACCCCTCCACTTT. Its translation is CASSAQSGGWNSPLHF.

The chain joins TRBV7-2 to TRBJ2-7; 11 bases fit TRBD1. The CDR3 runs 15 residues. Unmatched junction bases numbered 5, after V lost 5 bases and J lost 2 bases. Germline lookup yields CDR1 SGHTA and CDR2 FQGNSA. The CDR3: CASSPGTGGAYEQYF. In nucleotides, the CDR3 is TGTGCCAGCAGCCCGGGGACAGGGGGTGCCTACGAGCAGTACTTC.

This clone was seen once. The chain has TRBV5-6 and TRBJ2-5; the match to TRBD2 covers 8 bases. V lost 6 bases, J lost 2 bases, and 15 bases stayed unmatched. The CDR3 contains 17 residues. Germline-derived CDR1 and CDR2 are SGHDT and YYEEEE. The CDR3 nucleotides read TGTGCCAGCAATCTGGGGATAGTAGCGGGACTGCAAGAGACCCAGTACTTC. Its translation is CASNLGIVAGLQETQYF.

V is TRBV7-2 and J is TRBJ1-2, with TRBD1 as a possible D gene (5 bases). The CDR3 is 15 residues long. Germline CDR1 and CDR2: SGHTA and FQGNSA. Deletions cut 4 bases from V and 2 bases from J, with 14 bases between. CDR3 amino acids: CASSSRGAYNYGYTF. The CDR3 DNA is TGTGCCAGCAGCTCTAGGGGCGCCTACAACTATGGCTACACCTTC.

The chain uses TRBV5-1 and TRBJ1-2; D call uncertain. Germline CDR1 reads SGHRS; CDR2 reads YFSETQ. The CDR3 runs to 14 residues. Between the trimmed V and J ends, which lost 3 bases and 8 bases, there was a span of 17 bases. This CDR3 is CASSSMATTPGYTF. Written as DNA, the CDR3 is TGCGCCAGCAGCTCAATGGCAACAACACCGGGCTACACCTTC.

V usage is TRBV2 and J usage is TRBJ1-6, with D tentatively TRBD1 (6 bases). This CDR3 has 14 residues. V lost 3 bases, J lost 12 bases, and 15 bases lay in between. In germline, CDR1 is SNHLY, CDR2 FYNNEI. DNA for the CDR3: TGTGCCAGCAGTGAGACAGGCGGTGCGGAACCCCTCCACTTT. Amino acids: CASSETGGAEPLHF. Filled out from reference TRBV2 and TRBJ1-6, the complete variable domain reads EPEVTQTPSHQVTQMGQEVILRCVPISNHLYFYWYRQILGQKVEFLVSFYNNEISEKSEIFDDQFSVERPDGSNFTLKIRSTKLEDSAMYFCASSETGGAEPLHFGNGTRLTVT.

The chain recombines TRBV28 with TRBJ2-7, with TRBD1 matching over 9 bases. The CDR3 runs to 12 residues. The V segment lost 7 bases and the J segment 12 bases; nucleotides outside the gene matches: 10. CDR1 is MDHEN and CDR2 is SYDVKM in the germline V gene. The CDR3 DNA reads as TGTGCCAGCATTGGGGACAGGGTTTCTTGGTACTTC. The encoded protein is CASIGDRVSWYF. Variable domain in full (rest from reference TRBV28 and TRBJ2-7): DVKVTQSSRYLVKRTGEKVFLECVQDMDHENMFWYRQDPGLGLRLIYFSYDVKMKEKGDIPEGYSVSREKKERFSLILESASTNQTSMYLCASIGDRVSWYFGPGTRLTVT.

The chain carries TRBV7-2 and TRBJ2-1, with D possibly TRBD1 on 6 matching bases. The CDR3 has 14 residues. The germline gives CDR1 SGHTA, CDR2 FQGNSA. The germline V and J ends were trimmed by 0 bases and 9 bases, with 12 bases remaining between them. The CDR3 region has the DNA TGTGCCAGCAGCTTAGCGGGGGCTCGGGGTGAGCAGTTCTTC. Protein product: CASSLAGARGEQFF.